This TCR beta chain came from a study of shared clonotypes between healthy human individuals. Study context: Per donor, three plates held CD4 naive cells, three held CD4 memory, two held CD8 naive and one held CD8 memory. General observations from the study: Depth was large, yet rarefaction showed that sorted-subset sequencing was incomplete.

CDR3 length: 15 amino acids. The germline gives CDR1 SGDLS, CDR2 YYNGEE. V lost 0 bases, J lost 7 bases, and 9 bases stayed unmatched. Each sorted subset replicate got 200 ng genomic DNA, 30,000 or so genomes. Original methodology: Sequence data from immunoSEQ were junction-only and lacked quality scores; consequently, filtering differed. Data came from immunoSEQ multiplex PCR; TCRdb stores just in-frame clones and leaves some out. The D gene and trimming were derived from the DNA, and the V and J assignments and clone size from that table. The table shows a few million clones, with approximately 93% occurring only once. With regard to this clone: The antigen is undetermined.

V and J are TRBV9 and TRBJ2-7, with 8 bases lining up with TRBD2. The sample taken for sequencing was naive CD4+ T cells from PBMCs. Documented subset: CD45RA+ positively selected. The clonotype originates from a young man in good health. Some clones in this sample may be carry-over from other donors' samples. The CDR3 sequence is CASSVGGETSVEQYF. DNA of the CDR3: TGTGCCAGCAGCGTAGGCGGCGAGACTAGCGTGGAGCAGTACTTC.